A single sample gave rise to the 14 T cell receptor beta chains below, sequenced in a study of cytomegalovirus exposure and HLA in healthy donors (dated by TCRdb to 2017 to 2019). Preparation of the library involved the immunoSEQ multiplex PCR assay. This is the immuneACCESS table as TCRdb keeps it, with only in-frame sequences that have V and J called. A part of the clones is gone; compared with another copy, unresolved V genes explain less than half, and the rest is unexplained. The sample table contains some 85,000 clones; only one count was recorded for roughly 96% of them. The ten largest clonotypes hold 1.3% of the sample. Sequenced: PBMCs. The receptor set was obtained from a woman aged 18 to 35 in good health and CMV-seronegative.

The gene calls are TRBV19 and TRBJ1-2; the match to TRBD1 covers 9 bases. The length of the CDR3 is 15 residues. Germline values: CDR1 LNHDA, CDR2 SQIVND (reference sequence). V lost 6 bases and J lost 5; bases outside the gene matches: 10. CDR3 sequence reads: CASSIEDRGEYGYTF. CDR3 coding DNA: TGTGCCAGTAGCATTGAGGACAGGGGAGAATATGGCTACACCTTC.

V is TRBV2 and J is TRBJ2-1, with 9 positions matching TRBD2. From germline, CDR1 is SNHLY and CDR2 FYNNEI. V lost 1 base and J lost 9; bases outside the gene matches: 7. This CDR3 is 15 amino acids long. The CDR3 region has the DNA TGTGCCAGCAGTGAAGGAGCGGGAGGTTTACGTGAGCAGTTCTTC. Translating it yields CASSEGAGGLREQFF.

This chain connects TRBV7-9 to TRBJ2-6; D is unresolved. This CDR3 is 14 amino acids long. Germline CDR1 and CDR2: SEHNR and FQNEAQ (reference sequence). Trimming shortened V by 4 bases and J by 2 bases, and 6 bases separated the two germline ends. Here the CDR3 DNA reads TGTGCCAGCAGCTCCACTCCTGGGGCCAACGTCCTGACTTTC. Translating it yields CASSSTPGANVLTF.

The chain links TRBV10-3 to TRBJ2-1; weak D call: TRBD2 (5 bases). The CDR3 runs 16 residues. The germline gives CDR1 ENHRY, CDR2 SYGVKD. V was shortened by 2 bases and J by 0 bases, with 11 bases between the two germline ends. DNA for the CDR3: TGTGCCATCAGTGAGAGGCCGGGGAGCTCCTACAATGAGCAGTTCTTC. It codes for CAISERPGSSYNEQFF.

The chain recombines TRBV30 with TRBJ2-3; TRBD2 matches at 7 bases. The CDR3 extends over 14 amino acids. V lost 0 bases, J lost 3 bases, and 3 bases stayed unmatched. The germline CDR1 and CDR2 sequences are GTSNPN and SVGIG (reference sequence). The DNA for the CDR3 is TGTGCCTGGAGTGTGGGGGGGGGTACAGATACGCAGTATTTT. Protein: CAWSVGGGTDTQYF.

The rearrangement links TRBV2 to TRBJ2-2; D might be TRBD2 (7 bases). Between the trimmed V and J ends, which lost 4 bases and 6 bases, there was a span of 18 bases. The CDR3 has 16 amino acids. The germline gives CDR1 SNHLY, CDR2 FYNNEI. The CDR3 here is CASSVRGRGTPGELFF. For the CDR3, the DNA is TGTGCCAGCAGTGTAAGAGGGAGGGGGACTCCCGGGGAGCTGTTTTTT.

Details on this clone: It is unclear where the CDR3 begins or ends on the DNA, so no DNA is shown, and the CDR3 is as TCRdb lists it. The V call is TRBV21-1, the J call TRBJ2-5; the DNA was not compared with TRBD1, the D call given in the table. TRBV21-1 is assigned pseudogene status. Counting both end residues, the CDR3 totals 16 amino acids. This CDR3 is CASSKVGPGIQETQYF.

This rearrangement joins TRBV7-2 to TRBJ2-5, with TRBD2 as a possible D gene (5 bases). Germline loops: CDR1 SGHTA, CDR2 FQGNSA. This CDR3 spans 11 amino acids. V lost 4 bases to trimming and J lost 7 bases, with 7 bases between them. CDR3 sequence: CASSSEGTQYF. The CDR3 bases are TGTGCCAGCAGCTCAGAGGGGACCCAGTACTTC.

CDR3 in DNA: TGTGCCAGCAGCTTAGGTGCGGGGCCCTCCTACGAGCAGTACTTC. It codes for CASSLGAGPSYEQYF. This chain links TRBV7-8 with TRBJ2-7; weak D call: TRBD2 (6 bases). This CDR3 has 15 residues. The V gene's germline CDR1 is SGHVS and CDR2 FQNEAQ. The germline V and J ends were trimmed by 1 base and 0 bases, with 10 bases remaining between them.

The chain is built from TRBV7-2 and TRBJ2-1; weak D call: TRBD2 (5 bases). This CDR3 is built from 16 residues. V lost 3 bases and J 3 bases, leaving 15 bases between the germline ends. Germline V lookup: CDR1 SGHTA, CDR2 FQGNSA. CDR3 DNA: TGTGCCAGCAGCTTCCCCGACTATGCGATCTACAATGAGCAGTTCTTC. It encodes CASSFPDYAIYNEQFF.

This chain joins TRBV6-5 and TRBJ1-1; possibly TRBD1 for D (5 bases). The CDR3 totals 13 residues. With 6 bases removed from V and 6 bases from J, the gap between germline ends came to 14 bases. Germline assignment: CDR1 MNHEY and CDR2 SVGAGI. CDR3 amino acids: CASSLGGGAEAFF. The CDR3 nucleotides are TGTGCCAGCAGCCTAGGCGGGGGAGCTGAAGCTTTCTTT.

CDR3 sequence reads: CASSPEETQYF. The CDR3 coding sequence is TGTGCCAGCTCACCCGAAGAGACCCAGTACTTC. The chain combines TRBV18 with TRBJ2-5; D unresolved. V lost 3 bases to trimming and J lost 3 bases, with 2 bases between them. Germline V gives CDR1 KGHSH, CDR2 LQKENI. The CDR3 totals 11 residues.

This clone occurred once. The rearrangement joins TRBV28 to TRBJ2-1; TRBD1 agrees at 7 bases. Trimming removed 10 bases from V and 2 bases from J; junction bases left unmatched: 5. This CDR3 region has 13 residues. Germline CDR1 and CDR2: MDHEN and SYDVKM. CDR3 protein: CAIETGTYNEQFF. Written as DNA, the CDR3 is TGTGCCATCGAGACAGGGACCTACAATGAGCAGTTCTTC.

This chain links TRBV30 with TRBJ2-7; TRBD1 matches at 7 bases. The germline V gene has CDR1 GTSNPN and CDR2 SVGIG (reference sequence). V was clipped by 6 bases and J by 3 bases; unmatched bases: 5. CDR3 length: 12 amino acids. CDR3 DNA: TGTGCCTGTTGGGACAGCGTCTACGAGCAGTACTTC. Its protein is CACWDSVYEQYF. Based on the CDR3 plus reference TRBV30 and TRBJ2-7, the full variable domain is SQTIHQWPATLVQPVGSPLSLECTVEGTSNPNLYWYRQAAGRGLQLLFYSVGIGQISSEVPQNLSASRPQDRQFILSSKKLLLSDSGFYLCACWDSVYEQYFGPGTRLTVT.